What follows are 2 T cell receptor beta chains derived from one specimen sequenced in a study of cytomegalovirus exposure and HLA in healthy donors. The PCR was carried out with 60 Vbeta primers and 13 Jbeta primers. Using immunoSEQ multiplex PCR, the repertoire was profiled, and TCRdb retains in-frame clones only, with some absent. The profile shows about 82,000 clones, around 70% of them singletons. The sample taken for sequencing was PBMCs. The receptors come from a woman aged 45-65 years in good health and CMV-seropositive.

In this sample, this clone turned up once. The chain couples TRBV2 to TRBJ2-5; 9 positions match TRBD1. CDR1 SNHLY and CDR2 FYNNEI come from the germline V gene. Trimming removed 0 bases from V and 1 base from J; junction bases left unmatched: 12. The CDR3 is made up of 19 amino acids. The CDR3 bases are TGTGCCAGCAGTGAAGCTCCTCCGGGACAGGGATTCTCCCAAGAGACCCAGTACTTC. Protein product: CASSEAPPGQGFSQETQYF.

The chain recombines TRBV4-1 with TRBJ2-1; 10 bases line up with TRBD2. Losses at the gene ends were 6 bases for V and 7 bases for J; bases not matched to a gene: 6. Germline V CDR1 and CDR2: MGHRA, YSYEKL. The CDR3 covers 14 residues. The CDR3 region has the DNA TGCGCCAGCAGACAGACTAGCGGGTGGAATGAGCAGTTCTTC. It translates to CASRQTSGWNEQFF.